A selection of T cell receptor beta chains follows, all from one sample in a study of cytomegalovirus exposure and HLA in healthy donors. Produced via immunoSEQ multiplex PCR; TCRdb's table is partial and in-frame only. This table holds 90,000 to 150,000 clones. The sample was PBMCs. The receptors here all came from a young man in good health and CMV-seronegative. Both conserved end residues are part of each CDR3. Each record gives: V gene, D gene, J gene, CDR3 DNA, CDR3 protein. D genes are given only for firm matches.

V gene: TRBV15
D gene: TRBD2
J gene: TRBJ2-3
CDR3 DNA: TGTGCCACCAGCAGAGAAAGACTAGCCCCCACAGATACGCAGTATTTT
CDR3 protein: CATSRERLAPTDTQYF

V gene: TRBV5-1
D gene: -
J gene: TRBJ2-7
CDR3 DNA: TGCGCCAGCTCTGGGACTCAGCGCTCCTACGAGCAGTACTTC
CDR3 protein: CASSGTQRSYEQYF

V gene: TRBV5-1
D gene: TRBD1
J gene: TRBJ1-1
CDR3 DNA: TGCGCCAGCAGCTTGTGGTCTAACAGGGGGCCGAACACTGAAGCTTTCTTT
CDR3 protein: CASSLWSNRGPNTEAFF

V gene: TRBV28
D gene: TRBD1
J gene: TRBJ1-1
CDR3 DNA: TGTGCCAGCAGTTTTAGGGACAGGGGGAGGACTGAAGCTTTCTTT
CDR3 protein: CASSFRDRGRTEAFF

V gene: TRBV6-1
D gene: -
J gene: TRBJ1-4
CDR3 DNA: TGTGCCAGCAGTGTAACCGCAGGAATTGAAAAACTGTTTTTT
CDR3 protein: CASSVTAGIEKLFF

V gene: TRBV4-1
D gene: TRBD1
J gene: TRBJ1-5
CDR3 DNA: TGCGCCAGCAGCCAAGAATCCGGGACAGGGTACGAGCCCCAGCATTTT
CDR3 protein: CASSQESGTGYEPQHF

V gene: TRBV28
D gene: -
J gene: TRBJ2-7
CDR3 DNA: TGTGCCAGCAGTTTCGAGATGGGGGGACGGGAGTCCTACGAGCAGTACTTC
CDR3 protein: CASSFEMGGRESYEQYF

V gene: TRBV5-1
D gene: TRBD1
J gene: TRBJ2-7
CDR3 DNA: TGCGCCAGCAGCCTCGGACAGGTGGGCTCCTACGAGCAGTACTTC
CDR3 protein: CASSLGQVGSYEQYF

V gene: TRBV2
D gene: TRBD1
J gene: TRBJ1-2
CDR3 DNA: TGTGCCAGCAGTCAATCGGACAGGGGGCGCAACTATGGCTACACCTTC
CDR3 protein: CASSQSDRGRNYGYTF

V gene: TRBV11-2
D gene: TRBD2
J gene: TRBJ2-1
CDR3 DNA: TGTGCCAGCAGCTCACCCAAGAAGGAGCGGGGGGGCAATGAGCAGTTCTTC
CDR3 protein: CASSSPKKERGGNEQFF

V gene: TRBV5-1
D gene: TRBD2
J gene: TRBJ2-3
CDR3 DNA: TGCGCCAGCAGCTTGCGGGGAGGGGAACTTAGCACAGATACGCAGTATTTT
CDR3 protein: CASSLRGGELSTDTQYF

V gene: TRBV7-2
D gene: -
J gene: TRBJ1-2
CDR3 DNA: TGTGCCAGCAGGAGTTACTCCGGCTACACCTTC
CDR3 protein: CASRSYSGYTF

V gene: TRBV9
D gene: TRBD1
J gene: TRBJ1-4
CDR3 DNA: TGTGCCAGCAGCGTAGAGGACAGGGTAGGAGAAAAACTGTTTTTT
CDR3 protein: CASSVEDRVGEKLFF

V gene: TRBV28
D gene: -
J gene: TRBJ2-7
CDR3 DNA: TGTGCCAGCAGCCATGCCTACGAGCAGTACTTC
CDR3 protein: CASSHAYEQYF

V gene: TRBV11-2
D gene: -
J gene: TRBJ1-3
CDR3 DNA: TGTGCCAGCAGCTTAGAGGCAGGGGCTGGAAACACCATATATTTT
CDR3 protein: CASSLEAGAGNTIYF

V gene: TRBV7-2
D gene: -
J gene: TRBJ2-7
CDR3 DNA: TGTGCCAGCAGCCCGGGGATAGGGGGGGGCGAGCAGTACTTC
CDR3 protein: CASSPGIGGGEQYF

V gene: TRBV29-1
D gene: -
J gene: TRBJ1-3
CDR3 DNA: TGCAGCGTTGCTGACTACTCTGGAAACACCATATATTTT
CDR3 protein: CSVADYSGNTIYF

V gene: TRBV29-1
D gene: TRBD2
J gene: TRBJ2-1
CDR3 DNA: TGCAGCGTTGTAGGACTAGCGGGAGCCTACAATGAGCAGTTCTTC
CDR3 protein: CSVVGLAGAYNEQFF

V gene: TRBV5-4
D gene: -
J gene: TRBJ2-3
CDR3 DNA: TGTGCCAGCAGCTCCCCTTCGGATACGCAGTATTTT
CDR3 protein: CASSSPSDTQYF

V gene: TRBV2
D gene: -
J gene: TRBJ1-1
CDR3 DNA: TGTGCCAGCAGTCGGGACACCCGAGGGAACACTGAAGCTTTCTTT
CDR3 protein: CASSRDTRGNTEAFF

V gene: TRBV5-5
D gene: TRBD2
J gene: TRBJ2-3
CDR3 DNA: TGTGCCAGCAGCCAAAGAGCGGGAGGGGCGGCAGATACGCAGTATTTT
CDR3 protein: CASSQRAGGAADTQYF

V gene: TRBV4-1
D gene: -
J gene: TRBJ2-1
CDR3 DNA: TGCGCCAGCAGCCGAACGGGACTTTCCTACAATGAGCAGTTCTTC
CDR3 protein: CASSRTGLSYNEQFF

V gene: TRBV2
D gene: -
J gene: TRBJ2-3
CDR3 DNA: TGTGCCAGCAGCGGAAGAGGGACTGCCACAGATACGCAGTATTTT
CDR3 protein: CASSGRGTATDTQYF

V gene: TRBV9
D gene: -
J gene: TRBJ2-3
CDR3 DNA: TGTGCCAGCAGCGTTCAAACAGATACGCAGTATTTT
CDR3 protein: CASSVQTDTQYF

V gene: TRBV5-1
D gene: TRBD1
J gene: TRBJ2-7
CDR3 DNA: TGCGCCAGCAGCGCGACAGGGGAAACCTACGAGCAGTACTTC
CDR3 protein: CASSATGETYEQYF

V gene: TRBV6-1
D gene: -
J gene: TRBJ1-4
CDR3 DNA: TGTGCCAGCAGTGAAGCTTCGGCGGGAAATGAAAAACTGTTTTTT
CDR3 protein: CASSEASAGNEKLFF

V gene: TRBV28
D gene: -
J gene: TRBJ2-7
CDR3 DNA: TGTGCCAGCAGTTTACCGGGTCGAGGCTACGAGCAGTACTTC
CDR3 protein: CASSLPGRGYEQYF

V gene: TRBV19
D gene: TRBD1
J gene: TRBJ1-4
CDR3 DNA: TGTGCCAGTAGAAGCGACAGGGTCGTCGCCGGTGAAAAACTGTTTTTT
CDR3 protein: CASRSDRVVAGEKLFF

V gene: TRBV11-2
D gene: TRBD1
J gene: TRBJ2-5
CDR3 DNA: TGTGCCAGCAGCCCCCGGGACAGAAGAGAGACCCAGTACTTC
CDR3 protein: CASSPRDRRETQYF

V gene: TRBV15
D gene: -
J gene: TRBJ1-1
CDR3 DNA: TGTGCCACCAGCAAGACCGGGACTGCGAACACTGAAGCTTTCTTT
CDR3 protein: CATSKTGTANTEAFF

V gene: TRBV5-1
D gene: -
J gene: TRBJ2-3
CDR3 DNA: TGCGCCAGCAGCTTAGGGGGGGGCACAGATACGCAGTATTTT
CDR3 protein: CASSLGGGTDTQYF

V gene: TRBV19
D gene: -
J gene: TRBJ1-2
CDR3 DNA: TGTGCCAGTAGTATTGACACGGGAGGAGGCTACACCTTC
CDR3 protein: CASSIDTGGGYTF

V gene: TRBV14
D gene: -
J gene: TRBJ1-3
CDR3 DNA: TGTGCCAGCAGCTATATGTACTCTGGAAACACCATATATTTT
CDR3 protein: CASSYMYSGNTIYF

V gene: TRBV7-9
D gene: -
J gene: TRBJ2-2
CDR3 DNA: TGTGCCAGCAGCGGGGAAGGGGATACCGGGGAGCTGTTTTTT
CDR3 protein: CASSGEGDTGELFF

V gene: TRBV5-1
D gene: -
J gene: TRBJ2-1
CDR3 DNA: TGCGCCAGCAGACCTAGCCTCTCCTACAATGAGCAGTTCTTC
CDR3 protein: CASRPSLSYNEQFF

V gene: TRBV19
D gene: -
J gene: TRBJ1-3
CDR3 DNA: TGTGCCAGTACCCCATCCAGGGGTTCTGGAAACACCATATATTTT
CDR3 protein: CASTPSRGSGNTIYF

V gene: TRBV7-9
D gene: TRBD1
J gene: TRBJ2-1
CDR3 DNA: TGTGCCAGCGGGGACAGAGAGCAGTTCTTC
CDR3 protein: CASGDREQFF

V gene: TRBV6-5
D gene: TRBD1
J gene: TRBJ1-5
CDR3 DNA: TGTGCCAGCAGATTGTCCGGGACAGGGCATTTTATTCAGCATTTT
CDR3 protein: CASRLSGTGHFIQHF

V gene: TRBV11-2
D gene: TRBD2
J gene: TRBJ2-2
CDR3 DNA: TGTGCCAGCAGGTCGCTTAGCGGGGGGGCCGTTCTGTTTTTT
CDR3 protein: CASRSLSGGAVLFF

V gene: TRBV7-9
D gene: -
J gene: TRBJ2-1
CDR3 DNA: TGTGCCAGCAGCTTAAGTGGCGGAAACAATGGGCAGTTCTTC
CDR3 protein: CASSLSGGNNGQFF

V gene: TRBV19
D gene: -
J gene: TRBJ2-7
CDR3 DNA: TGTGCCAGTACTCTAGGCACGGCGACGGACGAGCAGTACTTC
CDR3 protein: CASTLGTATDEQYF

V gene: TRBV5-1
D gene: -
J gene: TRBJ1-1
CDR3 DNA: TGCGCCAGCAGCCTATACTTCAACACTGAAGCTTTCTTT
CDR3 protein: CASSLYFNTEAFF

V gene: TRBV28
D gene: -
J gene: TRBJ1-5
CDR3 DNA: TGTGCCAGCAGTTTTTCGGGGGGGCGGGGTCAGCCCCAGCATTTT
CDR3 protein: CASSFSGGRGQPQHF

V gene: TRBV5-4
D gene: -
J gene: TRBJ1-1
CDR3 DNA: TGTGCCAGCAGATCAGGGGAGAACACTGAAGCTTTCTTT
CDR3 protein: CASRSGENTEAFF

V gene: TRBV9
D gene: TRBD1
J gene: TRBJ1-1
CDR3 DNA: TGTGCCAGCAGCGCCGGGACAGGGCCGAATGAAGCTTTCTTT
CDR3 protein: CASSAGTGPNEAFF